This T cell receptor (beta chain) is drawn from a study of blood T cells in healthy people across ages. Whole-study findings and limits: Higher naive T cell percentage went strongly together with higher TCR beta diversity.

The CDR3 extends over 13 amino acids. Per the germline V gene, CDR1 is SQVTM and CDR2 is ANQGSEA. Using a J-beta primer mix together with a sample-barcoded 5' primer, a second PCR was run for roughly 6 to 12 cycles. Via MiXCR, TCRdb re-called the 5' RACE reads, giving one row per CDR3 protein. This sample carries around 970,000 distinct CDR3 sequences, roughly 47% of them seen once, and the ten largest clones take over 20%. Regarding this clonotype: Its antigen is unknown. The junction departs from the called germline gene at one end, perhaps through a read error.

The rearrangement joins TRBV29-1 to TRBJ1-5; D is ambiguous. The sequence was collected from a woman aged 60 to 75 in good health. Sequencing input: blood. CDR3 region: CSVRTESNRPQHF. The CDR3 region has the DNA TGCAGCGTCCGGACTGAAAGCAATCGGCCCCAGCATTTT.